Each of the 21 T cell receptor beta chains below was sequenced from the same sample in a study of T cells in localized non-small cell lung cancer. Assay: immunoSEQ multiplex PCR; the TCRdb copy retains only in-frame clones and omits some. Of tens of thousands of clones in the sample, around 93% were seen once. This specimen consisted of peripheral blood, obtained before any cancer treatment. These receptors came from a female donor older than 55 with stage I lung adenocarcinoma.

The chain recombines TRBV4-1 with TRBJ1-2; D is ambiguous. The germline CDR1 and CDR2 sequences are MGHRA and YSYEKL. The CDR3 is 15 residues long. V was pared by 1 base and J by 6 bases, with 15 bases between. The CDR3 loop reads CASSQGSGSRDGYTF. The CDR3 DNA is TGCGCCAGCAGCCAAGGTTCCGGGAGTCGTGATGGCTACACCTTC.

The chain recombines TRBV19 with TRBJ2-2, with D perhaps TRBD1 (6 bases). This CDR3 is 15 amino acids long. Trimming took 9 bases from V and 5 from J, leaving 19 bases between them. Germline loops: CDR1 LNHDA, CDR2 SQIVND (reference sequence). Here the CDR3 reads CASQRFQGRTGELFF. The CDR3 nucleotides read TGTGCCAGCCAAAGGTTCCAGGGGCGGACCGGGGAGCTGTTTTTT.

J is TRBJ1-5 and V is TRBV29-1; D not resolved. Trimming removed 6 bases from V and 0 bases from J, with 9 bases in between. Germline V gene data show CDR1 as SQVTM and CDR2 as ANQGSEA. The CDR3 contains 13 residues. CDR3 nucleotide sequence: TGCAGCGTCCGATCGGATAGCAATCAGCCCCAGCATTTT. Translated, it gives CSVRSDSNQPQHF.

J is TRBJ1-3 and V is TRBV5-1; maybe TRBD1 (6 bases). The CDR3 length is 14 residues. Looked up from germline, CDR1 is SGHRS and CDR2 is YFSETQ. Between the trimmed V and J ends, which lost 0 bases and 5 bases, there was a span of 9 bases. The chain's CDR3 is CASSLGTERNTIYF. CDR3 nucleotides: TGCGCCAGCAGCTTGGGGACAGAGCGAAACACCATATATTTT. Full variable domain (remainder filled in from reference TRBV5-1 and TRBJ1-3): KAGVTQTPRYLIKTRGQQVTLSCSPISGHRSVSWYQQTPGQGLQFLFEYFSETQRNKGNFPGRFSGRQFSNSRSEMNVSTLELGDSALYLCASSLGTERNTIYFGEGSWLTVV.

The chain's CDR3 is CSAGRGTEAFF. The CDR3 DNA reads TGCAGTGCTGGCAGGGGAACTGAAGCTTTCTTT. V and J are TRBV20-1 and TRBJ1-1; a weak D match, TRBD1 (6 bases). Trimming left V 5 bases short and J 5 bases short, with 9 bases between. Germline-derived CDR1 and CDR2 are DFQATT and SNEGSKA (reference sequence). The CDR3 loop spans 11 amino acids.

V and J are TRBV7-6 and TRBJ2-4; TRBD2 agrees at 11 bases. This CDR3 contains 15 residues. After removal of 5 bases from V and 9 bases from J, the junction contained 9 bases not matched to a gene. CDR1 is SGHVS and CDR2 is FNYEAQ in the germline V gene. The CDR3 DNA follows: TGTGCCAGCAGCCCCGGGACTAGCGGAACTAGCATTCAGTACTTC. It is translated as CASSPGTSGTSIQYF.

The chain employs TRBV7-9 and TRBJ1-2; D remains unclear. V was shortened by 3 bases and J by 3 bases, with 8 bases between the two germline ends. The CDR3 has 13 residues. Germline CDR1 SEHNR, CDR2 FQNEAQ (reference sequence). DNA of the CDR3: TGTGCCAGCAGCTTTAACGGATACTATGGCTACACCTTC. Encoded protein: CASSFNGYYGYTF.

V and J are TRBV5-4 and TRBJ2-5; D not resolved. The CDR3 runs to 13 residues. CDR1 SGHNT and CDR2 YYREEE come from the germline V gene (reference sequence). Between the trimmed V and J ends, which lost 0 bases and 7 bases, there was a span of 10 bases. For the CDR3, the DNA is TGTGCCAGCAGCTTGGATGGGGTGGGGACCCAGTACTTC. This encodes CASSLDGVGTQYF.

This clone was found once. The CDR3 reads CASSSVGGQTQYF. The CDR3 nucleotides read TGTGCCAGCAGCTCAGTGGGGGGACAGACGCAGTATTTT. The chain is built from TRBV11-2 and TRBJ2-3; TRBD1 might be the D (7 bases). Germline assignment: CDR1 SGHAT and CDR2 FQNNGV. The CDR3 spans 13 residues. The germline V and J ends were trimmed by 4 bases and 9 bases, with 14 bases remaining between them.

V usage is TRBV6-6 and J usage is TRBJ2-1; the D is unclear. Germline V gives CDR1 MNHNY, CDR2 SVGAGI (reference sequence). V shed 4 bases and J shed 2 bases, with 3 bases lying between them. This CDR3 comprises 12 residues. CDR3 protein: CASSFPYNEQFF. CDR3 bases: TGTGCCAGCAGTTTTCCCTACAATGAGCAGTTCTTC.

The genes are TRBV7-2 and TRBJ1-2; D is possibly TRBD1 (5 bases). V lost 5 bases and J 2 bases, leaving 9 bases between the germline ends. Per germline, CDR1 SGHTA and CDR2 FQGNSA. The CDR3 sequence is 13 residues long. The CDR3 region has the DNA TGTGCCAGCAGCCCGGGGCGAAACTATGGCTACACCTTC. Encoded protein: CASSPGRNYGYTF.

The chain joins TRBV19 to TRBJ2-7, with 10 bases identical to TRBD1. The CDR3 extends over 15 amino acids. Germline assignment: CDR1 LNHDA and CDR2 SQIVND (reference sequence). Losses at the gene ends were 3 bases for V and 1 base for J; bases not matched to a gene: 3. For the CDR3, the DNA is TGTGCCAGTAGTATCCAGGGACAGGGGTCCTACGAGCAGTACTTC. Translating it yields CASSIQGQGSYEQYF.

This clone was observed once. The chain carries TRBV19 and TRBJ2-1, with 10 bases aligning to TRBD2. The germline gives CDR1 LNHDA, CDR2 SQIVND (reference sequence). This CDR3 has 15 residues. V was clipped by 6 bases and J by 6 bases; unmatched bases: 8. In DNA form, the CDR3 reads TGTGCCAGTAGCAGTAGGACTAGCGGAGGCAATGAGCAGTTCTTC. Its protein is CASSSRTSGGNEQFF.

V gene TRBV10-3 combines with J gene TRBJ1-5, with D perhaps TRBD1 (5 bases). Germline CDR1 is ENHRY and CDR2 is SYGVKD. The CDR3 covers 14 residues. The V end was cut by 10 bases, the J end by 7 bases, with 20 bases between. The CDR3 loop is CATGVGLLDQPQHF. The CDR3 DNA reads as TGTGCCACGGGGGTGGGCCTACTAGACCAGCCCCAGCATTTT.

The chain uses TRBV19 and TRBJ1-1; D uncertain. The CDR3 runs to 13 residues. The V end was cut by 6 bases, the J end by 1 base, with 9 bases between. The germline V gene encodes CDR1 LNHDA and CDR2 SQIVND (reference sequence). CDR3 coding DNA: TGTGCCAGTAGCCAGGCTCCGAACACTGAAGCTTTCTTT. Its protein product is CASSQAPNTEAFF.

DNA for the CDR3: TGCGCCAGCAGCTTGGAAATGAACACTGAAGCTTTCTTT. Residues: CASSLEMNTEAFF. The rearrangement joins TRBV5-1 to TRBJ1-1; D remains ambiguous. The CDR3 is 13 amino acids. Per the germline V gene, CDR1 is SGHRS and CDR2 is YFSETQ. V lost 0 bases and J 0 bases, leaving 3 bases between the germline ends.

The gene calls are TRBV2 and TRBJ2-7; 9 bases line up with TRBD1. The CDR3 runs to 13 residues. Germline V gives CDR1 SNHLY, CDR2 FYNNEI. V dropped 6 bases and J dropped 6; count of bases not matched to a gene: 6. DNA for the CDR3: TGTGCCAGCAGCTTGGACAGGGGAGGCGAGCAGTACTTC. Translated: CASSLDRGGEQYF.

The chain uses TRBV4-1 and TRBJ1-1; unclear D gene. Germline CDR1 is MGHRA and CDR2 is YSYEKL. The CDR3 spans 15 residues. V was cut by 0 bases and J by 0 bases, with 8 bases left in between. CDR3 protein: CASSQEELVNTEAFF. The CDR3 DNA reads as TGCGCCAGCAGCCAAGAAGAGTTGGTGAACACTGAAGCTTTCTTT.

The V and J genes are TRBV7-9 and TRBJ2-3, with 10 bases aligning to TRBD2. The CDR3 has 19 residues. After removal of 4 bases from V and 0 bases from J, the junction contained 13 bases not matched to a gene. CDR1 and CDR2 from the germline V gene are SEHNR and FQNEAQ (reference sequence). This CDR3 is CASSSNIAGGAGSTDTQYF. The CDR3 nucleotides read TGTGCCAGCAGCTCAAATATAGCGGGGGGAGCCGGTAGCACAGATACGCAGTATTTT.

In this sample, this clone turned up once. The chain couples TRBV10-3 to TRBJ2-7; 13 positions agree with TRBD2. The CDR3 consists of 15 residues. V lost 3 bases to trimming and J lost 4 bases; unmatched junction nucleotides: 3. From germline, CDR1 is ENHRY and CDR2 SYGVKD. CDR3 sequence: CAISEPGLAGYEQYF. The CDR3 bases are TGTGCCATCAGTGAACCGGGACTAGCGGGGTACGAGCAGTACTTC.

The genes are TRBV6-1 and TRBJ2-2; D gene ambiguous. Germline V lookup: CDR1 MNHNS, CDR2 SASEGT. The CDR3 has 15 amino acids. Deletions cut 3 bases from V and 2 bases from J, with 10 bases between. The CDR3 bases are TGTGCCAGCAGTGACTGGATAGCAAACACCGGGGAGCTGTTTTTT. This codes for CASSDWIANTGELFF.